The clone carrying this TCR beta chain was seen more than once but under ten times. Its specificity is unknown. cDNA libraries for TCR alpha and TCR beta, carrying sample barcodes and UMIs, came from 5'RACE with constant-segment primers. TCRdb reprocessed the 5' RACE reads via MiXCR and lists one record per CDR3 protein. The sample includes a few hundred thousand distinct CDR3 sequences, 16% of them seen just once. This sample stems from a study of T-cell memory formation after mild COVID-19. Study-wide results and limits: The study detected some responding clones in pre-infection memory, suggesting cross-reactive memory joined. CM and EM subsets held most contracting CD4+ clones; EMRA held CD8+ ones. Clones shrinking between day 15 and 85 showed a balanced CD4/CD8 split, and those that grew later tilted toward CD4+.

The source is a man in his late teens or twenties who had mild COVID-19 (a few samples of this study predate the infection). Cell type and time point are not known. The sample consisted of PBMCs or a T cell subset sorted from them (not recorded which).

CDR3 in amino acids: CASSQDGGAGNQPQHF. CDR3 in DNA: TGTGCCAGCAGCCAGGACGGGGGGGCGGGCAATCAGCCCCAGCATTTT. The chain carries TRBV3-1 and TRBJ1-5; possibly TRBD1 for D (6 bases). This CDR3 is built from 16 residues. Trimming cost V 3 bases and J 2 bases, with 14 bases left between them. Germline CDR1 is LGHDT and CDR2 is YNNKEL (reference sequence).